The rows below give T cell receptor beta chains drawn from one sample of a study of early T cells in non-severe SARS-CoV-2 infection. TCRdb redid the calling of the 5' RACE reads with MiXCR, one entry per CDR3 protein. The sample consists of fewer than 85,000 distinct CDR3 sequences, 15% to 19% of them appearing once. The material sequenced was whole blood. The receptors come from an adult who was a healthcare worker with PCR-confirmed SARS-CoV-2 infection or an uninfected control (not recorded which). Each CDR3 is given with its conserved first and last residue. Each record gives: CDR3 protein, CDR3 DNA, J gene, D gene, V gene, clone size. D genes are given only for firm matches. For some rows the clone size is stated as once, few or many, or as a class when expanded; others skip it.

CDR3: CSAQGSGGPYGYTF; DNA: TGCAGTGCCCAAGGGAGCGGGGGACCCTATGGCTACACCTTC; J: TRBJ1-2; D: .; V: TRBV20-1; size: many
CDR3: CASSLPGTGETQYF; DNA: TGCGCCAGCAGTTTACCCGGGACAGGCGAGACCCAGTACTTC; J: TRBJ2-5; D: TRBD1; V: TRBV5-1; size: few
CDR3: CASNKAQFYEQYF; DNA: TGTGCCAGCAACAAAGCACAGTTCTACGAGCAGTACTTC; J: TRBJ2-7; D: .; V: TRBV21-1; size: .
CDR3: CASSLQGADIQYF; DNA: TGTGCCAGCAGCTTACAGGGGGCAGACATTCAGTACTTC; J: TRBJ2-4; D: TRBD1; V: TRBV7-9; size: many
CDR3: CAISDRADTQYF; DNA: TGTGCCATCAGTGATAGAGCAGATACGCAGTATTTT; J: TRBJ2-3; D: .; V: TRBV10-3; size: .
CDR3: CASSQDRQGAAGANVLTF; DNA: TGTGCCAGCAGCCAAGATCGTCAGGGGGCGGCTGGGGCCAACGTCCTGACTTTC; J: TRBJ2-6; D: TRBD1; V: TRBV4-2; size: .
CDR3: CASSFTGLGNEKLFF; DNA: TGCGCCAGCAGCTTCACGGGTTTGGGGAATGAAAAACTGTTTTTT; J: TRBJ1-4; D: .; V: TRBV4-3; size: many
CDR3: CSAKGQGQGTFF; DNA: TGCAGCGCTAAGGGACAGGGACAAGGAACTTTCTTT; J: TRBJ1-1; D: TRBD1; V: TRBV29-1; size: .
CDR3: CASSLQGEQYF; DNA: TGTGCCAGCAGTTTACAGGGCGAGCAGTACTTC; J: TRBJ2-7; D: .; V: TRBV28; size: .
CDR3: CSASQGGTDTQYF; DNA: TGCAGTGCTAGCCAGGGGGGCACAGATACGCAGTATTTT; J: TRBJ2-3; D: TRBD1; V: TRBV20-1; size: few
CDR3: CASSGGMGVTDTQYF; DNA: TGTGCCAGCAGTGGGGGGATGGGGGTCACAGATACGCAGTATTTT; J: TRBJ2-3; D: .; V: TRBV12-3/TRBV12-4; size: .
CDR3: CASSFRGAQNTEAFF; DNA: TGTGCCAGCAGTTTTAGGGGGGCGCAGAACACTGAAGCTTTCTTT; J: TRBJ1-1; D: .; V: TRBV28; size: few
CDR3: CASRESSYEQYF; DNA: TGTGCCAGCAGGGAATCCTCCTACGAGCAGTACTTC; J: TRBJ2-7; D: .; V: TRBV28; size: few
CDR3: CSAGTLGNYGYTF; DNA: TGCAGCGCTGGGACACTAGGGAACTATGGCTACACCTTC; J: TRBJ1-2; D: .; V: TRBV29-1; size: many
CDR3: CASSHSTSSYNEQFF; DNA: TGCGCCAGCAGCCATTCGACTAGCTCCTACAATGAGCAGTTCTTC; J: TRBJ2-1; D: .; V: TRBV4-3; size: .
CDR3: CASSLNDYGYTF; DNA: TGTGCCAGCAGCTTAAATGACTATGGCTACACCTTC; J: TRBJ1-2; D: .; V: TRBV11-3; size: few
CDR3: CASSFVDGRNTEAFF; DNA: TGCGCCAGCAGCTTTGTCGACGGGCGGAACACTGAAGCTTTCTTT; J: TRBJ1-1; D: .; V: TRBV5-1; size: .
CDR3: CASSLSTQAYEQYF; DNA: TGTGCCAGCAGTTTATCCACTCAAGCCTACGAGCAGTACTTC; J: TRBJ2-7; D: .; V: TRBV28; size: few
CDR3: CASSFGTLSNQPQHF; DNA: TGTGCCAGTAGTTTCGGGACATTAAGCAATCAGCCCCAGCATTTT; J: TRBJ1-5; D: .; V: TRBV19; size: .
CDR3: CASSQDFSGSSYEQYF; DNA: TGTGCCAGCAGCCAAGATTTTAGCGGGAGCTCCTACGAGCAGTACTTC; J: TRBJ2-7; D: TRBD2; V: TRBV4-2; size: few
CDR3: CASSSSKGGIYGYTF; DNA: TGTGCCAGCTCATCAAGTAAAGGGGGGATCTATGGCTACACCTTC; J: TRBJ1-2; D: .; V: TRBV18; size: many
CDR3: CAWTRDHEQYF; DNA: TGTGCCTGGACCAGGGATCACGAGCAGTACTTC; J: TRBJ2-7; D: .; V: TRBV30; size: many
CDR3: CASSLVSGGEQYF; DNA: TGTGCCAGCAGCTTGGTGAGTGGAGGTGAGCAGTACTTC; J: TRBJ2-7; D: .; V: TRBV5-4; size: many
CDR3: CSAIFGVTNTEAFF; DNA: TGCAGTGCTATCTTCGGGGTGACGAACACTGAAGCTTTCTTT; J: TRBJ1-1; D: .; V: TRBV20-1; size: .
CDR3: CSAPGLAGGPLYEQYF; DNA: TGCAGTGCACCGGGACTAGCGGGGGGGCCCTTGTACGAGCAGTACTTC; J: TRBJ2-7; D: TRBD2; V: TRBV20-1; size: .
CDR3: CSASESNTEAFF; DNA: TGCAGTGCTAGTGAGTCGAACACTGAAGCTTTCTTT; J: TRBJ1-1; D: .; V: TRBV20-1; size: many
CDR3: CSVRTERYEQYF; DNA: TGCAGCGTTCGGACAGAGCGTTACGAGCAGTACTTC; J: TRBJ2-7; D: .; V: TRBV29-1; size: .
CDR3: CASSWSSGSPTDTQYF; DNA: TGTGCCAGTAGTTGGTCTAGCGGGAGCCCCACAGATACGCAGTATTTT; J: TRBJ2-3; D: TRBD2; V: TRBV19; size: .
CDR3: CASSPWTGAPYGYTF; DNA: TGTGCCAGCAGCCCATGGACAGGGGCTCCCTATGGCTACACCTTC; J: TRBJ1-2; D: TRBD1; V: TRBV9; size: many
CDR3: CALGGVETQYF; DNA: TGTGCCCTTGGGGGGGTGGAGACCCAGTACTTC; J: TRBJ2-5; D: TRBD2; V: TRBV6-6; size: .
CDR3: CSVAGQGSYEQYF; DNA: TGCAGCGTTGCGGGACAGGGTTCCTACGAGCAGTACTTC; J: TRBJ2-7; D: TRBD1; V: TRBV29-1; size: few
CDR3: CASTDGTGYNEQFF; DNA: TGTGCCAGTACCGACGGGACAGGTTACAATGAGCAGTTCTTC; J: TRBJ2-1; D: TRBD1; V: TRBV9; size: .
CDR3: CASSSTGAARNEQFF; DNA: TGTGCCAGCAGCTCGACAGGGGCCGCGCGCAATGAGCAGTTCTTC; J: TRBJ2-1; D: TRBD1; V: TRBV7-2; size: many
CDR3: CASSQVARGAYEQYF; DNA: TGCGCCAGCAGCCAAGTCGCGCGGGGGGCGTACGAGCAGTACTTC; J: TRBJ2-7; D: TRBD2; V: TRBV4-1; size: many
CDR3: CASSPQGGTSQVEQYF; DNA: TGCGCCAGCAGTCCCCAAGGGGGGACTTCCCAGGTGGAGCAGTACTTC; J: TRBJ2-7; D: .; V: TRBV23-1; size: .
CDR3: CSGDRGNEQYF; DNA: TGCAGCGGGGACAGGGGGAACGAGCAGTACTTC; J: TRBJ2-7; D: TRBD1; V: TRBV29-1; size: .
CDR3: CASSRTGLAFSYNEQFF; DNA: TGTGCCAGCAGCCGTACGGGACTAGCGTTCTCCTACAATGAGCAGTTCTTC; J: TRBJ2-1; D: TRBD2; V: TRBV3-1; size: .
CDR3: CASSGTGGTDTQYF; DNA: TGTGCCAGCAGTGGGACAGGGGGCACAGATACGCAGTATTTT; J: TRBJ2-3; D: TRBD1; V: TRBV6-4; size: many
CDR3: CSARVRDNSPLHF; DNA: TGCAGTGCTAGAGTGAGGGATAATTCACCCCTCCACTTT; J: TRBJ1-6; D: .; V: TRBV20-1; size: .
CDR3: CSAREWRGSTDTQYF; DNA: TGCAGTGCTAGAGAGTGGCGGGGGAGCACAGATACGCAGTATTTT; J: TRBJ2-3; D: TRBD2; V: TRBV20-1; size: few
CDR3: CATILAMHTGELFF; DNA: TGTGCCACCATCCTAGCGATGCACACCGGGGAGCTGTTTTTT; J: TRBJ2-2; D: .; V: TRBV6-1; size: .
CDR3: CASSPGTEQPQHF; DNA: TGTGCCAGCAGCCCGGGGACAGAACAGCCCCAGCATTTT; J: TRBJ1-5; D: TRBD1; V: TRBV7-9; size: .
CDR3: CASSQADRVNADTQYF; DNA: TGTGCCAGCAGCCAAGCAGACAGGGTTAACGCAGATACGCAGTATTTT; J: TRBJ2-3; D: TRBD1; V: TRBV4-2; size: .
CDR3: CSAGQGQGNQPQHF; DNA: TGCAGTGCGGGTCAGGGACAGGGGAATCAGCCCCAGCATTTT; J: TRBJ1-5; D: TRBD1; V: TRBV20-1; size: few
CDR3: CASSFLRAVAEQYF; DNA: TGTGCCAGCAGCTTTTTGCGGGCAGTCGCCGAGCAGTACTTC; J: TRBJ2-7; D: .; V: TRBV5-8; size: few
CDR3: CASSPSLTNTGELFF; DNA: TGTGCCAGCTCACCTAGCCTAACGAACACCGGGGAGCTGTTTTTT; J: TRBJ2-2; D: .; V: TRBV18; size: many
CDR3: CASSVHRAEAFF; DNA: TGTGCCAGTAGTGTACACAGGGCCGAAGCTTTCTTT; J: TRBJ1-1; D: .; V: TRBV19; size: few
CDR3: CASSSPPGLARPDTQYF; DNA: TGTGCCAGCAGTTCTCCTCCGGGGCTAGCCCGACCTGATACGCAGTATTTT; J: TRBJ2-3; D: .; V: TRBV12-3/TRBV12-4; size: .
CDR3: CASSYLGLAGVLYNEQFF; DNA: TGTGCCAGCAGTTACCTCGGACTAGCGGGAGTTCTTTACAATGAGCAGTTCTTC; J: TRBJ2-1; D: TRBD2; V: TRBV6-2/TRBV6-3; size: many
CDR3: CASSYATGRHTEAFF; DNA: TGTGCCAGCAGTTACGCGACAGGGAGGCACACTGAAGCTTTCTTT; J: TRBJ1-1; D: TRBD1; V: TRBV6-5; size: .
CDR3: CSARDLRGQQPQHF; DNA: TGCAGTGCTAGAGATCTAAGGGGGCAACAGCCCCAGCATTTT; J: TRBJ1-5; D: TRBD1; V: TRBV20-1; size: many
CDR3: CASGERVLGQGASSSYNEQFF; DNA: TGTGCCAGCGGGGAGAGGGTTTTAGGACAGGGGGCGTCCAGCTCCTACAATGAGCAGTTCTTC; J: TRBJ2-1; D: TRBD1; V: TRBV7-3; size: .
CDR3: CASRRSQGWDEQYF; DNA: TGTGCCAGCAGGCGCTCACAGGGGTGGGACGAGCAGTACTTC; J: TRBJ2-7; D: TRBD1; V: TRBV7-8; size: .
CDR3: CASSRRQGAPWYGYTF; DNA: TGTGCCAGCAGCCGGCGACAGGGGGCGCCGTGGTATGGCTACACCTTC; J: TRBJ1-2; D: TRBD1; V: TRBV28; size: .
CDR3: CASSSPPRGVLRQFF; DNA: TGTGCCAGCAGTTCCCCCCCACGCGGAGTACTAAGGCAGTTCTTC; J: TRBJ2-1; D: .; V: TRBV6-2/TRBV6-3; size: .
CDR3: CASSLRRAETQYF; DNA: TGTGCCAGCAGTTTACGGCGGGCGGAGACCCAGTACTTC; J: TRBJ2-5; D: .; V: TRBV12-3/TRBV12-4; size: .